Listed below are T cell receptor beta chains from one sample, sequenced in a study of shared clonotypes between healthy human individuals. Libraries were prepared by immunoSEQ multiplex PCR; TCRdb keeps only in-frame clonotypes and omits some of them. This table has hundreds of thousands of clones, 90% to 97% appearing once. Sequenced material: memory CD8+ T cells sorted from blood. Receptors originate from a man aged 25 to 45 in good health. CDR3s include the opening cysteine and the closing phenylalanine or tryptophan. Fields, in order: CDR3 DNA, CDR3 protein, D gene, J gene, clone size, CDR3 length, V gene. A D gene is named only where the DNA matches it firmly. A clone size is listed for some rows: how often the clone was seen (once, few, many), or a class if it is expanded.

cdr3_nt: TGCGCCAGCAGCTGGGGACTAGCGGGAGTGGGATACAATGAGCAGTTCTTC; cdr3_aa: CASSWGLAGVGYNEQFF; d_call: TRBD2; j_call: TRBJ2-1; clone_size: .; cdr3_length: 17; v_call: TRBV5-1
cdr3_nt: TGTGCCAGCAGTCCCACGGGGGGGCCCTACGAGCAGTACTTC; cdr3_aa: CASSPTGGPYEQYF; d_call: TRBD2; j_call: TRBJ2-7; clone_size: .; cdr3_length: 14; v_call: TRBV28
cdr3_nt: TGCGCCAGCAGCCTATACCAAGAGACCCAGTACTTC; cdr3_aa: CASSLYQETQYF; d_call: .; j_call: TRBJ2-5; clone_size: few; cdr3_length: 12; v_call: TRBV5-1
cdr3_nt: TGTGCCAGCAGCGGGACTAGCGGGAAAGAGACCCAGTACTTC; cdr3_aa: CASSGTSGKETQYF; d_call: TRBD2; j_call: TRBJ2-5; clone_size: .; cdr3_length: 14; v_call: TRBV9
cdr3_nt: TGTGCCTGGAGTCCAGGGAGAGAGACCCAGTACTTC; cdr3_aa: CAWSPGRETQYF; d_call: .; j_call: TRBJ2-5; clone_size: .; cdr3_length: 12; v_call: TRBV30
cdr3_nt: TGTGCCAGCAGCTTCGACAGGGAAGAGACCCAGTACTTC; cdr3_aa: CASSFDREETQYF; d_call: TRBD1; j_call: TRBJ2-5; clone_size: .; cdr3_length: 13; v_call: TRBV7-2
cdr3_nt: TGTGCTAGTGGTTTGGGGGCGGGACTAGCGGGAGAGAAAGAGCAGTTCTTC; cdr3_aa: CASGLGAGLAGEKEQFF; d_call: TRBD2; j_call: TRBJ2-1; clone_size: .; cdr3_length: 17; v_call: TRBV12-5
cdr3_nt: TGCGCCAGCCGAATGGACAGCTACACAGATACGCAGTATTTT; cdr3_aa: CASRMDSYTDTQYF; d_call: .; j_call: TRBJ2-3; clone_size: .; cdr3_length: 14; v_call: TRBV5-1
cdr3_nt: TGTGCCAGCAGCTTGTCACTGGGCTCTGGAAACACCATATATTTT; cdr3_aa: CASSLSLGSGNTIYF; d_call: .; j_call: TRBJ1-3; clone_size: .; cdr3_length: 15; v_call: TRBV7-9
cdr3_nt: TGTGCCGGGGGACTAGCGGGAATCGAGCAGTACTTC; cdr3_aa: CAGGLAGIEQYF; d_call: TRBD2; j_call: TRBJ2-7; clone_size: .; cdr3_length: 12; v_call: TRBV5-8
cdr3_nt: TGTGCCAGCAGCTTAGGAGGGTACGATCAGCCCCAGCATTTT; cdr3_aa: CASSLGGYDQPQHF; d_call: .; j_call: TRBJ1-5; clone_size: .; cdr3_length: 14; v_call: TRBV11-2
cdr3_nt: TGTGCCAGCAGCTTAGACGGACGGGATACCTACGAGCAGTACTTC; cdr3_aa: CASSLDGRDTYEQYF; d_call: .; j_call: TRBJ2-7; clone_size: .; cdr3_length: 15; v_call: TRBV7-2
cdr3_nt: TGTGCCAGCAGCGGCAGACAGGGGGCGTGGGGAAACACCATATATTTT; cdr3_aa: CASSGRQGAWGNTIYF; d_call: TRBD1; j_call: TRBJ1-3; clone_size: .; cdr3_length: 16; v_call: TRBV13
cdr3_nt: TGTGCCAGCAGTTTAGGGGACAGGTCGTACACTGAAGCTTTCTTT; cdr3_aa: CASSLGDRSYTEAFF; d_call: TRBD1; j_call: TRBJ1-1; clone_size: .; cdr3_length: 15; v_call: TRBV28
cdr3_nt: TGTGCCAGCAGTTCATCCGGGAGCAATCAGCCCCAGCATTTT; cdr3_aa: CASSSSGSNQPQHF; d_call: .; j_call: TRBJ1-5; clone_size: few; cdr3_length: 14; v_call: TRBV9
cdr3_nt: TGTGCCAGCCAGGGTAGCTCCTACAATGAGCAGTTCTTC; cdr3_aa: CASQGSSYNEQFF; d_call: .; j_call: TRBJ2-1; clone_size: .; cdr3_length: 13; v_call: TRBV6-5
cdr3_nt: TGTGCCAGCAGCTCATTCTGGGGGTCCCCGCATTACGAGCAGTACTTC; cdr3_aa: CASSSFWGSPHYEQYF; d_call: .; j_call: TRBJ2-7; clone_size: .; cdr3_length: 16; v_call: TRBV7-9
cdr3_nt: TGTGCCAGCAGTTATTCGGTAAGGACTAGCGGGAGAAGTGGGGGCACCGGGGAGCTGTTTTTT; cdr3_aa: CASSYSVRTSGRSGGTGELFF; d_call: TRBD2; j_call: TRBJ2-2; clone_size: .; cdr3_length: 21; v_call: TRBV6-9
cdr3_nt: TGTGCCAGCAGGGGGGGAGGGTACGAGCAGTACTTC; cdr3_aa: CASRGGGYEQYF; d_call: TRBD2; j_call: TRBJ2-7; clone_size: .; cdr3_length: 12; v_call: TRBV2
cdr3_nt: TGTGCCAGCAGCGGCATCGCGGGAGGCTACGAGCAGTACTTC; cdr3_aa: CASSGIAGGYEQYF; d_call: TRBD2; j_call: TRBJ2-7; clone_size: .; cdr3_length: 14; v_call: TRBV2
cdr3_nt: TGCGCCAGCAGCCGAATTACCGAAGAGACCCAGTACTTC; cdr3_aa: CASSRITEETQYF; d_call: .; j_call: TRBJ2-5; clone_size: .; cdr3_length: 13; v_call: TRBV5-1
cdr3_nt: TGTGCCAGCAGTGGACCTCCCGGGACTAGCGGGAGAGACACCGGGGAGCTGTTTTTT; cdr3_aa: CASSGPPGTSGRDTGELFF; d_call: TRBD2; j_call: TRBJ2-2; clone_size: once; cdr3_length: 19; v_call: TRBV2
cdr3_nt: TGCGCCAGCACCCGGGACAGAGCCACCGGGGAGCTGTTTTTT; cdr3_aa: CASTRDRATGELFF; d_call: TRBD1; j_call: TRBJ2-2; clone_size: .; cdr3_length: 14; v_call: TRBV5-1
cdr3_nt: TGTGCCAGCAGCGTAGCGGGAACTAGCACAGATACGCAGTATTTT; cdr3_aa: CASSVAGTSTDTQYF; d_call: .; j_call: TRBJ2-3; clone_size: .; cdr3_length: 15; v_call: TRBV9
cdr3_nt: TGTGCCAGCAGCTTTCCCGGGAATGAAAAACTGTTTTTT; cdr3_aa: CASSFPGNEKLFF; d_call: .; j_call: TRBJ1-4; clone_size: .; cdr3_length: 13; v_call: TRBV5-4
cdr3_nt: TGCAGCGTTGAAGATCAGGGATATGGAAACACCATATATTTT; cdr3_aa: CSVEDQGYGNTIYF; d_call: .; j_call: TRBJ1-3; clone_size: .; cdr3_length: 14; v_call: TRBV29-1
cdr3_nt: TGTGCCTGGAAGGAAGGCAAACTGGGAAACACCATATATTTT; cdr3_aa: CAWKEGKLGNTIYF; d_call: .; j_call: TRBJ1-3; clone_size: .; cdr3_length: 14; v_call: TRBV30
cdr3_nt: TGCGCCAGCAGCTTGAACAGGGGAAGGGATACGCAGTATTTT; cdr3_aa: CASSLNRGRDTQYF; d_call: TRBD1; j_call: TRBJ2-3; clone_size: .; cdr3_length: 14; v_call: TRBV5-1
cdr3_nt: TGTGCCAGCAGGACTAGCGGAGCTCCCTACGAGCAGTACTTC; cdr3_aa: CASRTSGAPYEQYF; d_call: TRBD2; j_call: TRBJ2-7; clone_size: .; cdr3_length: 14; v_call: TRBV7-2
cdr3_nt: TGTGCCAGCAGTTTCATGTTCCAGGGACAGGTACAAGAGACCCAGTACTTC; cdr3_aa: CASSFMFQGQVQETQYF; d_call: TRBD1; j_call: TRBJ2-5; clone_size: .; cdr3_length: 17; v_call: TRBV28
cdr3_nt: TGTGCCACCCTCCCTCTAGCGGGAGTATCCGGGGAGCTGTTTTTT; cdr3_aa: CATLPLAGVSGELFF; d_call: TRBD2; j_call: TRBJ2-2; clone_size: .; cdr3_length: 15; v_call: TRBV6-5
cdr3_nt: TGTGCCAGCAGTTCCCTGACTAGCGGGATCTACGAGCAGTACTTC; cdr3_aa: CASSSLTSGIYEQYF; d_call: TRBD2; j_call: TRBJ2-7; clone_size: .; cdr3_length: 15; v_call: TRBV27
cdr3_nt: TGTGCTAGTGGTTTTTTAAATCAGCCCCAGCATTTT; cdr3_aa: CASGFLNQPQHF; d_call: .; j_call: TRBJ1-5; clone_size: once; cdr3_length: 12; v_call: TRBV12-5
cdr3_nt: TGTGCCAGCAGCGTAGGGGATGAGGATACGCAGTATTTT; cdr3_aa: CASSVGDEDTQYF; d_call: .; j_call: TRBJ2-3; clone_size: .; cdr3_length: 13; v_call: TRBV9
cdr3_nt: TGTGCCTGGAGCGGGACCGGACCGTATGGCTACACCTTC; cdr3_aa: CAWSGTGPYGYTF; d_call: .; j_call: TRBJ1-2; clone_size: .; cdr3_length: 13; v_call: TRBV30
cdr3_nt: TGCGCCAGCAGTGTGAGTAGCGGGAGTATCGATGAGCAGTTCTTC; cdr3_aa: CASSVSSGSIDEQFF; d_call: TRBD2; j_call: TRBJ2-1; clone_size: .; cdr3_length: 15; v_call: TRBV10-1
cdr3_nt: TGTGCCACCAGCAGAGCTCCGCCTCTAGATACGCAGTATTTT; cdr3_aa: CATSRAPPLDTQYF; d_call: .; j_call: TRBJ2-3; clone_size: .; cdr3_length: 14; v_call: TRBV15
cdr3_nt: TGTGCCAGTAGTACCGAGTTCGGGGAGCTGTTTTTT; cdr3_aa: CASSTEFGELFF; d_call: .; j_call: TRBJ2-2; clone_size: once; cdr3_length: 12; v_call: TRBV19
cdr3_nt: TGCAGCGTTGAAGACCGGGGGTATGGCACAGATACGCAGTATTTT; cdr3_aa: CSVEDRGYGTDTQYF; d_call: .; j_call: TRBJ2-3; clone_size: .; cdr3_length: 15; v_call: TRBV29-1
cdr3_nt: TGTGCCATCAGTGAGTCCCCTAGCCCTACCTACAATGAGCAGTTCTTC; cdr3_aa: CAISESPSPTYNEQFF; d_call: .; j_call: TRBJ2-1; clone_size: .; cdr3_length: 16; v_call: TRBV10-3
cdr3_nt: TGTGCCAGCAGCTTTGACAGGGATCAGCCCCAGCATTTT; cdr3_aa: CASSFDRDQPQHF; d_call: TRBD1; j_call: TRBJ1-5; clone_size: .; cdr3_length: 13; v_call: TRBV7-2
cdr3_nt: TGCGCCAGCAGCTTGGAAAGGGGTCTCCCTTACGAGCAGTACTTC; cdr3_aa: CASSLERGLPYEQYF; d_call: .; j_call: TRBJ2-7; clone_size: .; cdr3_length: 15; v_call: TRBV5-1
cdr3_nt: TGTGCCAGCAGCCTAGGGAGTTCACCCCTCCACTTT; cdr3_aa: CASSLGSSPLHF; d_call: .; j_call: TRBJ1-6; clone_size: .; cdr3_length: 12; v_call: TRBV7-6
cdr3_nt: TGTGCCAGCAGCTTGACTAGCGTTGAGCAGTTCTTC; cdr3_aa: CASSLTSVEQFF; d_call: TRBD2; j_call: TRBJ2-1; clone_size: .; cdr3_length: 12; v_call: TRBV7-6
cdr3_nt: TGCAGCGTTGGGACAGGAGACTCTGGAAACGCCATATATTTT; cdr3_aa: CSVGTGDSGNAIYF; d_call: TRBD1; j_call: TRBJ1-3; clone_size: .; cdr3_length: 14; v_call: TRBV29-1
cdr3_nt: TGTGCCAGCAGCTTGCCCGGGACAGGGACAATTGGAAACACCATATATTTT; cdr3_aa: CASSLPGTGTIGNTIYF; d_call: TRBD1; j_call: TRBJ1-3; clone_size: .; cdr3_length: 17; v_call: TRBV5-6
cdr3_nt: TGTGCCAGCAGCCAGGTCTCAGAGTCAGTCATTCAGTACTTC; cdr3_aa: CASSQVSESVIQYF; d_call: .; j_call: TRBJ2-4; clone_size: .; cdr3_length: 14; v_call: TRBV4-2
cdr3_nt: TGCGCCAGCAGCTGGACAGGGGGGGAAAAACTGTTTTTT; cdr3_aa: CASSWTGGEKLFF; d_call: TRBD1; j_call: TRBJ1-4; clone_size: once; cdr3_length: 13; v_call: TRBV5-1
cdr3_nt: TGTGCCAGCAGCGCCCAGCGGGGCAATGAGCAGTTCTTC; cdr3_aa: CASSAQRGNEQFF; d_call: TRBD2; j_call: TRBJ2-1; clone_size: .; cdr3_length: 13; v_call: TRBV13